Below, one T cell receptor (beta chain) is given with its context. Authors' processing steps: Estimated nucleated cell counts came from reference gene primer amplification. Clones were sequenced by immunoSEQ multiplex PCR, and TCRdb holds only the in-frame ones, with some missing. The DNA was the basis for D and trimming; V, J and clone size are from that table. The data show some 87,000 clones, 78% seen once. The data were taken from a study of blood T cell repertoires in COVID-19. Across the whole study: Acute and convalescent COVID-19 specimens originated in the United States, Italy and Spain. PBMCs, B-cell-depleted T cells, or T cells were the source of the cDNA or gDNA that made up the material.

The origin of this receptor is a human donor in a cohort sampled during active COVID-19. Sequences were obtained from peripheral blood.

Here the CDR3 reads CSVVNDGGTEAFF. The CDR3 DNA sequence: TGCAGCGTTGTAAATGACGGGGGCACTGAAGCTTTCTTT. The J gene is TRBJ1-1, the V gene TRBV29-1; D possibly corresponds to TRBD1 (5 bases). V shed 4 bases and J shed 4 bases, with 13 bases lying between them. The CDR3 contains 13 residues. Germline V gives CDR1 SQVTM, CDR2 ANQGSEA.